The present TCR beta chain was sequenced within a study of human T cells and chemical hapten exposure. Study in general: The sensitizer, 2% DPC, was used on approximately 2 cm by approximately 2 cm of upper inner arm skin.

Each CDR3 protein gets one entry after TCRdb re-called the RACE reads with MiXCR. Of 300,000 to 400,000 distinct CDR3 sequences listed, roughly 5% were seen once; the top ten hold roughly 2.6%. The V end lost 2 bases, the J end lost 6 bases, and 20 bases lay between the germline ends. Looked up from germline, CDR1 is MDHEN and CDR2 is SYDVKM. This CDR3 contains 17 residues. Time point in this sample: pre-sensitization, week 0. The sample's treatment: therapeutic diphenylcyclopropenone sensitization with weekly scalp DPC. Blood sampling preceded each patch test application. Of note for this clonotype: Its antigen is still unknown.

Study-level findings and limits: There were significantly more large CDR3 similarity clusters among expanded TCRs than among controls. The study found that DPC sensitization did not change TCRs above 1 in 1000 frequency.

This receptor was obtained from a woman aged 45-60 years with alopecia areata. Some clones in this sample may be carry-over from other donors' samples. The chain carries TRBV28 and TRBJ1-5; D not resolved. The sequencing used whole blood, collected in connection with sensitization to the hapten diphenylcyclopropenone (DPC). This CDR3 reads CASSLPTGLGRSQPQHF. The CDR3 DNA reads TGTGCCAGCAGTTTACCCACCGGGTTGGGCAGGTCTCAGCCCCAGCATTTT.